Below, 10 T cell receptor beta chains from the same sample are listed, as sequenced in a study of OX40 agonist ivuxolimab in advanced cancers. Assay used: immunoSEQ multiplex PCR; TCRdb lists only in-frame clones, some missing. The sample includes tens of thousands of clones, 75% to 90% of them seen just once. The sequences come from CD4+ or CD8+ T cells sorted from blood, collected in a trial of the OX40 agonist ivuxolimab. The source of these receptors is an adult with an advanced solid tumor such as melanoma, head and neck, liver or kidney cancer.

The CDR3 DNA follows: TGTGCCAGCAGCTCCTACACGAACACTGAAGCTTTCTTT. It specifies CASSSYTNTEAFF. This chain joins TRBV7-3 and TRBJ1-1; D is undetermined. V lost 4 bases and J lost 1, with 7 bases in between. CDR1 SGHTA and CDR2 FQGTGA come from the germline V gene. CDR3 length: 13 residues.

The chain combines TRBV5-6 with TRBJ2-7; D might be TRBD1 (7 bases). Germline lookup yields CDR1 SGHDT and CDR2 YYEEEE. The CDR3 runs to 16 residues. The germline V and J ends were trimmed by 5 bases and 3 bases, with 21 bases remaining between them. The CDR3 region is CASSRRGAGRFYEQYF. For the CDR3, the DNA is TGTGCCAGCAGTCGCAGGGGGGCCGGACGTTTCTACGAGCAGTACTTC.

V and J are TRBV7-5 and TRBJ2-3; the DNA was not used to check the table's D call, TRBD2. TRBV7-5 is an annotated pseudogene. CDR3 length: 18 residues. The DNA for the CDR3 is TGTGCCAGAAGCGGACAGGGGACGGCGGGAGGGCCAGAAGATACGCAGTATTTT. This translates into CARSGQGTAGGPEDTQYF.

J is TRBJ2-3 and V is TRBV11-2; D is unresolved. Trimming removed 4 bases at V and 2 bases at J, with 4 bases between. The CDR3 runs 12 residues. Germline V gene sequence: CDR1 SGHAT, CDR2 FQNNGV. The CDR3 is CASSSNTDTQYF. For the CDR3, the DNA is TGTGCCAGCAGCTCCAACACAGATACGCAGTATTTT.

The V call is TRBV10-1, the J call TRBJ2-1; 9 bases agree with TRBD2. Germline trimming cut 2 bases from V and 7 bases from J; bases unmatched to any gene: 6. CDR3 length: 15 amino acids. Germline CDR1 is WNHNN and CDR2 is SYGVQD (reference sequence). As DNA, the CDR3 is TGCGCCAGCAGTGAGAAAAGCGGGGGGAATAATGAGCAGTTCTTC. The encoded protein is CASSEKSGGNNEQFF.

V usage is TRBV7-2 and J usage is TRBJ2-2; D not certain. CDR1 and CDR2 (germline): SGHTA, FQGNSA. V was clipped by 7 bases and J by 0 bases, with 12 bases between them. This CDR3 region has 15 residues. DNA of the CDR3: TGTGCCAGCACCCAGAGGACGGCGAACACCGGGGAGCTGTTTTTT. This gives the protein CASTQRTANTGELFF.

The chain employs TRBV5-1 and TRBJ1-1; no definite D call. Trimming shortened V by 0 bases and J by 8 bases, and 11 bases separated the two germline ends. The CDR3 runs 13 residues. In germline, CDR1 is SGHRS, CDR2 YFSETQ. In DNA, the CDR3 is TGCGCCAGCAGCTTGGCCGTCAGAGACGAAGCTTTCTTT. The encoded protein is CASSLAVRDEAFF.

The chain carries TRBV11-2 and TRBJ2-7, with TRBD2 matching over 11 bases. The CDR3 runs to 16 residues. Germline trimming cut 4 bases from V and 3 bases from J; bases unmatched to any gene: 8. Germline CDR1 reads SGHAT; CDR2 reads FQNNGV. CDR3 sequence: CASSSPTSGTIYEQYF. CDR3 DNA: TGTGCCAGCAGCTCCCCGACTAGCGGGACGATCTACGAGCAGTACTTC.

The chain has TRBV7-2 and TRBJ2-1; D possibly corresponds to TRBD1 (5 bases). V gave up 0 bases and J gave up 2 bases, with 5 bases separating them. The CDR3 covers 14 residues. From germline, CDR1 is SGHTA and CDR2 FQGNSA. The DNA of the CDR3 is TGTGCCAGCAGCTTAGCGGGGCCCTACAATGAGCAGTTCTTC. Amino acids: CASSLAGPYNEQFF.

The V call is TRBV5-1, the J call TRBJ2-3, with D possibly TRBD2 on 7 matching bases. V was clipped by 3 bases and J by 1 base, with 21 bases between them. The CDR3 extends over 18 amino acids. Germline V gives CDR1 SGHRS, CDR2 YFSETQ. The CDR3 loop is CASSSPWGGGGGTDTQYF. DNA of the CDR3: TGCGCCAGCAGCTCCCCTTGGGGGGGCGGGGGCGGCACAGATACGCAGTATTTT.